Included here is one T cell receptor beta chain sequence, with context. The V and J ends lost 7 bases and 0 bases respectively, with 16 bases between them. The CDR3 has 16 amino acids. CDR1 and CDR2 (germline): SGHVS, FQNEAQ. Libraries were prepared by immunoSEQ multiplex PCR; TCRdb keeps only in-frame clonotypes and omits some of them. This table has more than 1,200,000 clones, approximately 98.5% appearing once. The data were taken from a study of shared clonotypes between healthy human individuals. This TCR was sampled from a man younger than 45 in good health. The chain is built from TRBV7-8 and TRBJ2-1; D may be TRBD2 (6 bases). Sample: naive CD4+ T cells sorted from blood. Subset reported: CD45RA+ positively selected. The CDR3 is CASTAGSSSSYNEQFF. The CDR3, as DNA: TGTGCCAGCACCGCGGGGAGCTCGAGCTCCTACAATGAGCAGTTCTTC. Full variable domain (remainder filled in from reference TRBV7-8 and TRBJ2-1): GAGVSQSPRYKVAKRGQDVALRCDPISGHVSLFWYQQALGQGPEFLTYFQNEAQLDKSGLPSDRFFAERPEGSVSTLKIQRTQQEDSAVYLCASTAGSSSSYNEQFFGPGTRLTVL.